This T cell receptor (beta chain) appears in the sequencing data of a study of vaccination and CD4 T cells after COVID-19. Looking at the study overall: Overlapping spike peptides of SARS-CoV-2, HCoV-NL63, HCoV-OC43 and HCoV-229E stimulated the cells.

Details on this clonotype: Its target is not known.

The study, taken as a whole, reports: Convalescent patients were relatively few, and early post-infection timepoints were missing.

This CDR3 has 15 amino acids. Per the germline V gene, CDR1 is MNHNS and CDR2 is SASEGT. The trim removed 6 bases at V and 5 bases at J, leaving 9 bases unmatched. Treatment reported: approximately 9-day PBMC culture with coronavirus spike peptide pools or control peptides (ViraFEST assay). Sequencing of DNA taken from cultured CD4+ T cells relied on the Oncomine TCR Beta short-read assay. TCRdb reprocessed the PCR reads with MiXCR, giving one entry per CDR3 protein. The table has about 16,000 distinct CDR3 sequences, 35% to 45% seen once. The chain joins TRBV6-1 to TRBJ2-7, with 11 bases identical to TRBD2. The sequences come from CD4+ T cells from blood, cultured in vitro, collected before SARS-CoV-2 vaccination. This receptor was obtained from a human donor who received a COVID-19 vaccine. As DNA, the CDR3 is TGTGCCAGCAGCTTCCACCCGGGACTAGCGGACGAGCAGTACTTC. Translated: CASSFHPGLADEQYF.